The TCR beta chain described here comes from a study of read filtering for tumor transcriptome and immune sequencing. Study-level information: By R-ISS, stages I, II and III held about 8, 15 and 7 patients.

This clonotype was detected many times. The antigen is not known. Broader study findings: IR-seq captured clonotypes deeper and more reliably than RNA-seq.

Every patient had bone marrow sampled while the disease was active. The germline CDR1 and CDR2 sequences are SEHNR and FQNEAQ (reference sequence). V shed 4 bases, J shed 6 bases, and the junction held 5 bases outside the gene matches. CDR3 length: 14 residues. This library used approximately 370 ng RNA and molecular barcoded adaptors spanning alpha/delta and beta/gamma chains. TCRdb called the reads again in MiXCR, with one record for every CDR3 protein. This table has 120,000 or so distinct CDR3 sequences, 10% to 15% appearing once. The material sequenced was a population of CD138-negative cells sorted from bone marrow. The receptor was derived from a donor aged 40 or over with multiple myeloma. V usage is TRBV7-9 and J usage is TRBJ2-1; the match to TRBD1 covers 8 bases. The chain's CDR3 is CASSSTGDFNEQFF. The CDR3, as DNA: TGTGCCAGCAGCTCGACAGGGGACTTCAATGAGCAGTTCTTC.